This T cell receptor beta chain was identified during a study of shared clonotypes between healthy human individuals. A word on this clone: The sample carries other DNA sequences with the same CDR3.

TCRdb's table, derived via immunoSEQ multiplex PCR, lists solely in-frame clones and lacks some. The data show some 2.1 million clones, with over 85% seen just once and about 1.1% held by the top ten. CD45RO negativity and positive selection for CCR7 defined naive CD8 cells, a population that excluded terminally differentiated effector memory CD45RA+ cells. With V trimmed by 3 bases and J by 4 bases, 4 bases remained unmatched. This CDR3 is built from 15 residues. CDR1 is SGHDT, CDR2 YYEEEE, per germline. This chain connects TRBV5-6 to TRBJ2-7, with TRBD2 identical over 13 bases. This clonotype originated in a man younger than 35 in good health. Sequenced: naive CD8+ T cells sorted from blood. In DNA, the CDR3 is TGTGCCAGCAGCTCTGGACTAGCGGGAGTTTACGAGCAGTACTTC. Translated, it gives CASSSGLAGVYEQYF.